A single sample is the source of the 8 T cell receptor beta chains below, sequenced in a study of cytomegalovirus exposure and HLA in healthy donors. 13 Jbeta primers and 60 Vbeta primers were used for the PCR. Measured with immunoSEQ multiplex PCR; TCRdb has only the in-frame clones, and not every one. Of 150,000 to 200,000 clones in the sample, 75% were seen once. Sequencing input: PBMCs. The receptors were gathered from a woman aged 40 to 49 in good health and CMV-seropositive.

The genes are TRBV2 and TRBJ2-1; 9 positions agree with TRBD2. The junction had 12 bases not matched to a gene; V was cut back by 6 bases and J by 9 bases. Germline assignment: CDR1 SNHLY and CDR2 FYNNEI. The length of the CDR3 is 15 residues. This chain's CDR3 is CASSLWREGPGEQFF. The CDR3 DNA reads TGTGCCAGCAGCCTATGGCGGGAGGGCCCGGGTGAGCAGTTCTTC.

The chain links TRBV19 to TRBJ1-5; tentatively, D is TRBD1 (6 bases). Between the trimmed V and J ends, which lost 2 bases and 5 bases, there was a span of 16 bases. The CDR3 has 16 amino acids. Germline CDR1 and CDR2: LNHDA and SQIVND (reference sequence). The CDR3 DNA follows: TGTGCCAGTAGTATACCCCAAGGGGGTGGTTATCAGCCCCAGCATTTT. This sequence encodes CASSIPQGGGYQPQHF.

This chain connects TRBV7-2 to TRBJ1-3; 7 bases fit TRBD1. Per germline, CDR1 SGHTA and CDR2 FQGNSA. The V and J ends lost 6 bases and 0 bases, in that order; junction bases with no gene match: 5. There are 15 residues in the CDR3. CDR3 DNA: TGTGCCAGCAGGGGACAGACTTCCTCTGGAAACACCATATATTTT. Translating gives CASRGQTSSGNTIYF.

The chain links TRBV6-1 to TRBJ2-7, with 10 bases fitting TRBD1. Germline-derived CDR1 and CDR2 are MNHNS and SASEGT. This CDR3 has 12 amino acids. With 6 bases clipped from V and 5 bases from J, the junction kept 1 base outside the gene matches. DNA for the CDR3: TGTGCCAGCAGCGGACAGGGGGACGAGCAGTACTTC. Residues: CASSGQGDEQYF.

The J gene is TRBJ1-1, the V gene TRBV28, with 7 bases fitting TRBD1. Looked up from germline, CDR1 is MDHEN and CDR2 is SYDVKM. The V gene end was trimmed by 2 bases and the J gene end by 7 bases; junction bases not matched to a gene: 13. This CDR3 is built from 16 residues. CDR3 in DNA: TGTGCCAGCAGTTTAAGTCTTGACGCCACAGGGGATGAAGCTTTCTTT. Its translation is CASSLSLDATGDEAFF.

The chain couples TRBV7-6 to TRBJ2-3; 8 positions match TRBD2. Germline V gene sequence: CDR1 SGHVS, CDR2 FNYEAQ. V shed 5 bases and J 2 bases; nucleotides not matched to a gene: 15. The CDR3 contains 18 residues. The DNA for the CDR3 is TGTGCCAGCAGCGGGGGGAGTCGGACTAGCCCTGTCACAGATACGCAGTATTTT. Encoded protein: CASSGGSRTSPVTDTQYF.

This chain links TRBV27 with TRBJ2-5; D remains ambiguous. Per germline, CDR1 MNHEY and CDR2 SMNVEV (reference sequence). CDR3 size: 15 residues. Between the trimmed V and J ends, which lost 2 bases and 2 bases, there was a span of 12 bases. The CDR3, as DNA: TGTGCCAGCAGTTTAACCCGACACGTACAAGAGACCCAGTACTTC. This translates into CASSLTRHVQETQYF.

The rearrangement links TRBV5-8 to TRBJ2-3; weak D call: TRBD1 (5 bases). The CDR3 has 14 amino acids. V dropped 3 bases and J dropped 1 base, with 9 bases sitting between them. Germline CDR1 SGHTS, CDR2 YDEGEE. This CDR3 reads CASSWARGTDTQYF. The CDR3 nucleotides read TGTGCCAGCAGCTGGGCCAGGGGCACAGATACGCAGTATTTT.